These T cell receptor beta chains were read from a single sample in a study of blood T cells in healthy people across ages. Via MiXCR, TCRdb re-called the 5' RACE reads, giving one row per CDR3 protein. The sample shows over a million distinct CDR3 sequences, 59% of them seen only once. The sequenced sample was blood. The receptors shown here come from a young man in good health. Each CDR3 is given without its conserved first and last residue.

J: TRBJ1-6
V: TRBV7-6
CDR3: ASSGRPISGEVPLH

J: TRBJ1-1
V: TRBV12-3/TRBV12-4
CDR3: ASTIGQGVTEAF

J: TRBJ2-1
V: TRBV6-1
CDR3: ASPLGSNEQF

J: TRBJ2-7
V: TRBV10-3
CDR3: AISRIRETYEQY

J: TRBJ2-1
V: TRBV13
CDR3: ASTSITSYNEQF

J: TRBJ2-1
V: TRBV29-1
CDR3: SVGTRSYNEQF

J: TRBJ2-5
V: TRBV6-6
CDR3: ASSPNPGGQETQY

J: TRBJ2-1
V: TRBV12-3/TRBV12-4
CDR3: ASTLAVGGSYNEQF

J: TRBJ1-2
V: TRBV5-1
CDR3: ASSSAGTLIPYGYT

J: TRBJ2-3
V: TRBV20-1
CDR3: SARAGDGGDTQY

J: TRBJ1-1
V: TRBV20-1
CDR3: SARQGPNTEAF

J: TRBJ2-1
V: TRBV29-1
CDR3: SVRDTAYNEQF

J: TRBJ1-4
V: TRBV6-5
CDR3: ASSSNRGTNEKLF

J: TRBJ1-2
V: TRBV10-3
CDR3: AISESTLGTSGYT

J: TRBJ2-1
V: TRBV7-8
CDR3: ASTRLGVRRDIYNEQF

J: TRBJ2-4
V: TRBV15
CDR3: ATSPYTPATGLKNIQY

J: TRBJ2-4
V: TRBV4-1
CDR3: ASSQESHLAKNIQY

J: TRBJ2-1
V: TRBV4-1
CDR3: ASSQDPREGQF

J: TRBJ2-1
V: TRBV14
CDR3: ASSHYWRGGKYNEQF

J: TRBJ1-2
V: TRBV12-3/TRBV12-4
CDR3: ASSLRGGGYT

J: TRBJ2-1
V: TRBV7-2
CDR3: ASSLAWTVGNNEQF

J: TRBJ2-3
V: TRBV5-1
CDR3: ASSPRGGGTDTQY

J: TRBJ2-3
V: TRBV16
CDR3: ASTLGTSTDTQY

J: TRBJ2-1
V: TRBV7-2
CDR3: ASSLAYGSSYNEQF

J: TRBJ2-5
V: TRBV9
CDR3: ASSGRLGIETQY

J: TRBJ2-7
V: TRBV29-1
CDR3: SVEGQGIGEQY

J: TRBJ2-4
V: TRBV6-2/TRBV6-3
CDR3: ASSSMGGIQY

J: TRBJ2-7
V: TRBV10-3
CDR3: AIKDRADEQY

J: TRBJ2-7
V: TRBV5-1
CDR3: ASSLADYSSYEQY

J: TRBJ1-1
V: TRBV4-1
CDR3: ASSQEYMDTEAF

J: TRBJ2-7
V: TRBV7-9
CDR3: ASSSHRGSGYEQY

J: TRBJ2-3
V: TRBV29-1
CDR3: SVGLGGDTQY

J: TRBJ2-4
V: TRBV29-1
CDR3: SATPTGAKNIQY

J: TRBJ2-7
V: TRBV27
CDR3: ASSTTGAFLYEQY

J: TRBJ1-5
V: TRBV6-1
CDR3: ASSDNRDAYNQPQH

J: TRBJ1-1
V: TRBV5-1
CDR3: ASSVGTGTEAF

J: TRBJ2-1
V: TRBV25-1
CDR3: ASRSGSEQF

J: TRBJ2-1
V: TRBV2
CDR3: ASSTGGAVNNEQF

J: TRBJ2-7
V: TRBV29-1
CDR3: SVWTSGRAPYEQY

J: TRBJ2-3
V: TRBV4-2
CDR3: ASSHGGQGASDTQY

J: TRBJ1-6
V: TRBV4-1
CDR3: ASSQVIAVNSPLH

J: TRBJ1-6
V: TRBV4-3
CDR3: ASSLRLTDIYSPLH

J: TRBJ2-1
V: TRBV9
CDR3: ASSVLAGEGGAYNEQF

J: TRBJ1-1
V: TRBV4-1
CDR3: ASSQAQYTEAF

J: TRBJ1-3
V: TRBV7-9
CDR3: ASGQGGDGNTIY

J: TRBJ1-2
V: TRBV27
CDR3: ASSYTGGYGYT

J: TRBJ2-1
V: TRBV30
CDR3: AWGGTYNEQF

J: TRBJ1-2
V: TRBV25-1
CDR3: ASSVEGARGYT

J: TRBJ2-5
V: TRBV20-1
CDR3: SAEDQETQY

J: TRBJ2-1
V: TRBV6-1
CDR3: ASSGSLNEQF